A selection of T cell receptor beta chains follows, all from one sample in a study of T cell responses to AZD1222 COVID-19 vaccine. Generated by immunoSEQ multiplex PCR, the TCRdb table keeps only in-frame clones and is missing some. There are about 79,000 clones in the sample; about 84% occur only once, and around 20% lies in the top ten. The source material was peripheral blood, sampled on day 0 of AZD1222 vaccination. Receptors were obtained from an adult in good health. Both conserved end residues are part of each CDR3. Fields, in order: V gene, D gene, clone size, J gene, CDR3 protein, CDR3 DNA. The D gene is left open where the match is weak. Expanded clones are given a class, and other clones once, few, many or no size at all.

TRBV11-3,TRBD2,-,TRBJ2-1,CASSFSGMNNEQFF,TGTGCCAGCAGCTTCAGCGGGATGAACAATGAGCAGTTCTTC
TRBV10-2,-,-,TRBJ1-1,CASRTPGQSNTEAFF,TGCGCCAGCAGGACGCCCGGACAGTCGAACACTGAAGCTTTCTTT
TRBV19,TRBD1,-,TRBJ1-5,CASSTDRVGQPQHF,TGTGCCAGTAGTACGGACAGGGTGGGTCAGCCCCAGCATTTT
TRBV3-1/TRBV3-2,TRBD2,few,TRBJ2-7,CACGLGSSYEQYF,TGTGCCTGCGGACTAGGGAGCTCCTACGAGCAGTACTTC
TRBV10-1,-,-,TRBJ1-1,CASRDNMNTEAFF,TGCGCCAGCAGGGACAACATGAACACTGAAGCTTTCTTT
TRBV7-8,TRBD2,-,TRBJ2-3,CASSPGLIAGGGIDTQYF,TGTGCCAGCAGCCCCGGACTGATAGCGGGGGGTGGGATAGATACGCAGTATTTT
TRBV29-1,TRBD1,-,TRBJ1-1,CSVEDSEDRPTEAFF,TGCAGCGTTGAAGATAGTGAGGACAGGCCCACTGAAGCTTTCTTT
TRBV6-5,TRBD2,-,TRBJ2-7,CASSRGGAGGEQYF,TGTGCCAGCAGCCGCGGGGGCGCGGGAGGCGAGCAGTACTTC
TRBV25-1,TRBD2,-,TRBJ2-1,CASSPPGLAFNEQFF,TGTGCCAGCAGTCCCCCGGGACTAGCGTTCAATGAGCAGTTCTTC
TRBV28,-,-,TRBJ1-2,CASSLRVQGNGYTF,TGTGCCAGCAGTTTAAGGGTTCAGGGGAATGGCTACACCTTC
TRBV12-3/TRBV12-4,-,once,TRBJ2-2,CASRPRTTGELFF,TGTGCCAGCAGACCCCGAACCACCGGGGAGCTGTTTTTT
TRBV27,-,-,TRBJ1-1,CASSLSRTMNTEAFF,TGTGCCAGCAGTTTATCAAGGACAATGAACACTGAAGCTTTCTTT
TRBV28,TRBD1,-,TRBJ1-1,CASSSAGTGGHTEAFF,TGTGCCAGCAGTAGCGCCGGGACAGGGGGACACACTGAAGCTTTCTTT
TRBV3-1/TRBV3-2,-,-,TRBJ2-7,CASSQEWTVSYEQYF,TGTGCCAGCAGCCAAGAATGGACGGTCTCCTACGAGCAGTACTTC
TRBV2,TRBD1,few,TRBJ2-2,CASSLTGTGGSGELFF,TGTGCCAGCAGTTTAACCGGGACAGGGGGCTCCGGGGAGCTGTTTTTT
TRBV6-5,-,-,TRBJ1-6,CASTRDTNSPLHF,TGTGCCAGCACTCGGGACACAAATTCACCCCTCCACTTT
TRBV2,TRBD2,-,TRBJ2-7,CASSDGRVEVGYEQYF,TGTGCCAGCAGTGATGGGAGGGTCGAAGTGGGCTACGAGCAGTACTTC
TRBV6-1,-,-,TRBJ2-1,CASSARHSARVNEQFF,TGTGCCAGCAGTGCTAGACACTCCGCCCGTGTTAATGAGCAGTTCTTC
TRBV29-1,-,-,TRBJ2-1,CSVWDIYNEQFF,TGCAGCGTTTGGGACATTTACAATGAGCAGTTCTTC
TRBV4-1,-,-,TRBJ1-6,CASSQDRANSYNSPLHF,TGCGCCAGCAGCCAAGACAGGGCTAACTCCTATAATTCACCCCTCCACTTT
TRBV10-3,TRBD1,-,TRBJ2-1,CAISESPGGVYNEQFF,TGTGCCATCAGTGAGAGCCCAGGGGGTGTATACAATGAGCAGTTCTTC
TRBV6-6,TRBD1,once,TRBJ1-2,CASSLTGTNYGYTF,TGTGCCAGCAGCCTGACAGGGACTAACTATGGCTACACCTTC
TRBV30,-,few,TRBJ1-2,CAWTLDRGDYGYTF,TGTGCCTGGACCTTAGATAGGGGGGATTATGGCTACACCTTC
TRBV30,TRBD1,-,TRBJ2-1,CAWSVPGGLYNEQFF,TGTGCCTGGAGTGTTCCAGGGGGCCTATACAATGAGCAGTTCTTC
TRBV12-3/TRBV12-4,-,-,TRBJ1-2,CASSLAGRSGYTF,TGTGCCAGCAGTTTAGCGGGGAGGTCTGGCTACACCTTC
TRBV29-1,-,-,TRBJ2-7,CSVGVTRDEQYF,TGCAGCGTTGGGGTAACACGGGACGAGCAGTACTTC
TRBV20-1,-,-,TRBJ2-1,CSARETTEQFF,TGCAGTGCTAGAGAGACAACTGAGCAGTTCTTC
TRBV6-5,-,-,TRBJ2-4,CASSYSRAGADIQYF,TGTGCCAGCAGTTACTCGAGGGCAGGAGCGGACATTCAGTACTTC
TRBV10-3,TRBD1,-,TRBJ1-1,CATGTGYTEAFF,TGTGCCACCGGGACAGGCTACACTGAAGCTTTCTTT
TRBV2,TRBD1,-,TRBJ2-3,CASSRQGALTLNTDTQYF,TGTGCCAGCAGTAGACAGGGGGCACTAACCTTAAACACAGATACGCAGTATTTT
TRBV2,-,-,TRBJ1-6,CASSTIGTSNNSPLHF,TGTGCCAGCAGCACTATAGGGACCTCCAATAATTCACCCCTCCACTTT
TRBV10-2,TRBD1,-,TRBJ2-4,CASQDRGEENIQYF,TGCGCCAGCCAAGACAGGGGAGAAGAGAACATTCAGTACTTC
TRBV7-8,-,-,TRBJ2-1,CASSPPRTTYNEQFF,TGTGCCAGCAGCCCCCCACGGACTACCTACAATGAGCAGTTCTTC
TRBV28,-,once,TRBJ2-2,CASSLNTGELFF,TGTGCCAGCAGTTTGAACACCGGGGAGCTGTTTTTT
TRBV12-5,TRBD1,-,TRBJ2-5,CASGMDGTEETQYF,TGTGCTAGTGGTATGGATGGGACAGAAGAGACCCAGTACTTC
TRBV5-5,-,-,TRBJ2-7,CASQVGAGPSYEQYF,TGTGCCAGCCAGGTGGGGGCAGGGCCCTCCTACGAGCAGTACTTC
TRBV11-1,-,once,TRBJ2-3,CASSPLGGSSTDTQYF,TGTGCCAGCAGCCCACTTGGCGGATCTAGCACAGATACGCAGTATTTT
TRBV6-1,-,-,TRBJ1-5,CASSEVRGVGSNQPQHF,TGTGCCAGCAGTGAAGTCAGGGGCGTCGGGAGCAATCAGCCCCAGCATTTT
TRBV15,-,-,TRBJ1-2,CATSRATRGWNYGYTF,TGTGCCACCAGCAGAGCGACGCGGGGGTGGAACTATGGCTACACCTTC
TRBV3-1/TRBV3-2,-,-,TRBJ1-2,CASSHPSGGADGYTF,TGTGCCAGCAGCCATCCATCCGGGGGCGCGGATGGCTACACCTTC
TRBV3-1/TRBV3-2,-,-,TRBJ2-3,CASSTGSAQYF,TGTGCCAGCTCCACAGGCTCGGCGCAGTATTTT
TRBV10-1,-,-,TRBJ2-2,CASRVGSLTGELFF,TGCGCCAGCCGGGTAGGGAGCCTCACCGGGGAGCTGTTTTTT
TRBV6-5,TRBD2,-,TRBJ2-3,CASSSRGGTGTDTQYF,TGTGCCAGCAGTTCCCGGGGGGGAACGGGGACGGATACGCAGTATTTT
TRBV3-1/TRBV3-2,-,-,TRBJ1-2,CASSQERANYGYTF,TGTGCCAGCAGCCAAGAGAGAGCTAACTATGGCTACACCTTC
TRBV10-2,TRBD1,-,TRBJ1-3,CASSESTGNRNTIYF,TGCGCCAGCAGTGAGTCGACAGGGAATCGAAACACCATATATTTT
TRBV21-1,-,-,TRBJ2-3,CAIRGAKGDTQYF,TGTGCCATCCGGGGGGCAAAGGGAGATACGCAGTATTTT